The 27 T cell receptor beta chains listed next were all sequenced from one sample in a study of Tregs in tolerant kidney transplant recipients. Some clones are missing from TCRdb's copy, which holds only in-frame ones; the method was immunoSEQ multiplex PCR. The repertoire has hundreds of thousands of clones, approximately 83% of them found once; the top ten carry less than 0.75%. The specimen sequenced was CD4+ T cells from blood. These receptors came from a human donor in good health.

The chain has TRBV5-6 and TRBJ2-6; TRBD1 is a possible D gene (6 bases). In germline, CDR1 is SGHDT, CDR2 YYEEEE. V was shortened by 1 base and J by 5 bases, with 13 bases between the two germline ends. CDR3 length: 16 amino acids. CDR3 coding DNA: TGTGCCAGCAGCTTGCCCGCCAGGGGACGGGCCAACGTCCTGACTTTC. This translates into CASSLPARGRANVLTF. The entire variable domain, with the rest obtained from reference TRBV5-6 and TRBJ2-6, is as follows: DAGVTQSPTHLIKTRGQQVTLRCSPKSGHDTVSWYQQALGQGPQFIFQYYEEEERQRGNFPDRFSGHQFPNYSSELNVNALLLGDSALYLCASSLPARGRANVLTFGAGSRLTVL.

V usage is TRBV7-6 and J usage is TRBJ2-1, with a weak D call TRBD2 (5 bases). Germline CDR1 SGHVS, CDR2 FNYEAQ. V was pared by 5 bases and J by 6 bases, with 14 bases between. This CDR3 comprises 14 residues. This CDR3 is CASSPQEVANEQFF. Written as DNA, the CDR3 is TGTGCCAGCAGCCCTCAGGAGGTGGCCAATGAGCAGTTCTTC.

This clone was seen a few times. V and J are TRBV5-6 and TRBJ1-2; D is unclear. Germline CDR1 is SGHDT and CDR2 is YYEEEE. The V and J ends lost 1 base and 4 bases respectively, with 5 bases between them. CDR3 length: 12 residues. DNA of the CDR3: TGTGCCAGCAGCTTGAAGACCTATGGCTACACCTTC. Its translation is CASSLKTYGYTF.

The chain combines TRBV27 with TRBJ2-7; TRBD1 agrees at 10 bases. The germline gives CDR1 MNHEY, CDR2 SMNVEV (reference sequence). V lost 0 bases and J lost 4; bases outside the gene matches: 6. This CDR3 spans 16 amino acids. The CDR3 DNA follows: TGTGCCAGCAGTTTATCGTGGAGACAGGGGGCTTACGAGCAGTACTTC. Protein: CASSLSWRQGAYEQYF.

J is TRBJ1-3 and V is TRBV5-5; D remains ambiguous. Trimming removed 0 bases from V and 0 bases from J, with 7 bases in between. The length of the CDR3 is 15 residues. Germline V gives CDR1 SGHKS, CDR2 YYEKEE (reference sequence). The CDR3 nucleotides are TGTGCCAGCAGCTTGGCCTCATTCTCTGGAAACACCATATATTTT. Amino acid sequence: CASSLASFSGNTIYF.

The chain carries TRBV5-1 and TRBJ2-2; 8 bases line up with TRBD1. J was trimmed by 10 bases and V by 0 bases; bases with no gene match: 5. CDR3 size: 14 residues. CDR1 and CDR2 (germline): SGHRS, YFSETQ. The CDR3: CASSLDSTGVELFF. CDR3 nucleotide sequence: TGCGCCAGCAGCTTGGACTCGACAGGGGTGGAGCTGTTTTTT.

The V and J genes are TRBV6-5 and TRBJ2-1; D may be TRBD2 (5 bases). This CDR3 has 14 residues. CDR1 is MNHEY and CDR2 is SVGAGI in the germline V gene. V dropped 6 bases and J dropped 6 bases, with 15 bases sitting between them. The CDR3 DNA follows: TGTGCCAGCAGCCACAGAACTCGGGGCAATGAGCAGTTCTTC. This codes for CASSHRTRGNEQFF.

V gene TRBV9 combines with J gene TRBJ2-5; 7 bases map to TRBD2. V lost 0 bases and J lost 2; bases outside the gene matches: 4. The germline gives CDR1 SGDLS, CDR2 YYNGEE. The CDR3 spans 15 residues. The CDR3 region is CASSVGLASQETQYF. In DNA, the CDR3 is TGTGCCAGCAGCGTAGGACTAGCATCTCAAGAGACCCAGTACTTC.

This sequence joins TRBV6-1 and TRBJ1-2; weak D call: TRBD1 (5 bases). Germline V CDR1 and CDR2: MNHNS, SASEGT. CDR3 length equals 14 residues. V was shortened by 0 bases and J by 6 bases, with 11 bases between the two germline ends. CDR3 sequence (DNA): TGTGCCAGCAGTGAAGCGAGGGGTTTCGATGGCTACACCTTC. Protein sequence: CASSEARGFDGYTF.

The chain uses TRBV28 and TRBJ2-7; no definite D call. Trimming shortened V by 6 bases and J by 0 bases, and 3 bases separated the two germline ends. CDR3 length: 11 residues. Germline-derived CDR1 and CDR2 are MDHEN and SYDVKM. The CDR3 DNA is TGTGCCAGCAGCCACTCCTACGAGCAGTACTTC. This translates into CASSHSYEQYF.

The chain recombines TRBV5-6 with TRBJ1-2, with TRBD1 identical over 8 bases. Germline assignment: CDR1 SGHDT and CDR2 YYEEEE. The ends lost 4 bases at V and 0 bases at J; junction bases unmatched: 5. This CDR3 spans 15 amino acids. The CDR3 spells CASSRWTGTNYGYTF. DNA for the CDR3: TGTGCCAGCAGCCGCTGGACAGGGACTAACTATGGCTACACCTTC.

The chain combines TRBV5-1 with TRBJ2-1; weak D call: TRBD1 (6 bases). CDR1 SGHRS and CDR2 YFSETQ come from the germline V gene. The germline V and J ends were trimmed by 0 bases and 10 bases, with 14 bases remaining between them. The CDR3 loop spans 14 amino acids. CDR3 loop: CASSLASGTSEQFF. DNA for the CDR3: TGCGCCAGCAGCTTGGCCAGTGGGACAAGCGAGCAGTTCTTC.

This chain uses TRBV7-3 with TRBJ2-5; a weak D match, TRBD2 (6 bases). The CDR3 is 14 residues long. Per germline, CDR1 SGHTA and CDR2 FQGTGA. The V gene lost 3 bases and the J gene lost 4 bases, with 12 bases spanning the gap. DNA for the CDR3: TGTGCCAGCAGCTTGGGAGTGGGAGGAGAGACCCAGTACTTC. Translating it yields CASSLGVGGETQYF.

CDR3 amino acids: CASSYGQGRSYEQYF. The CDR3 coding sequence is TGTGCCAGCAGTTACGGCCAGGGGAGATCCTACGAGCAGTACTTC. The chain links TRBV6-5 to TRBJ2-7; maybe TRBD1 (6 bases). This CDR3 is built from 15 residues. The V end lost 2 bases, the J end lost 1 base, and 12 bases lay between the germline ends. Germline CDR1 is MNHEY and CDR2 is SVGAGI.

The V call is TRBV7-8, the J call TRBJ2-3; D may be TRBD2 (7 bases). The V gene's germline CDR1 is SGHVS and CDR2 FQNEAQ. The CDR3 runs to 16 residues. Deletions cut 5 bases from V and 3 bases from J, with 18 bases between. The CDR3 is CASSRGAARTTDTQYF. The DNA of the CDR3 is TGTGCCAGCAGCCGGGGGGCGGCGAGGACGACAGATACGCAGTATTTT.

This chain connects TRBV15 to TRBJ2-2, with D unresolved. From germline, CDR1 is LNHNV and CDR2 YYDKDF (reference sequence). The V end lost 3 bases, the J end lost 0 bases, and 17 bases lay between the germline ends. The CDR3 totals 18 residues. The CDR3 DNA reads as TGTGCCACCAGCAGCCCCGGGCCCTCAATCCCGAACACCGGGGAGCTGTTTTTT. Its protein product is CATSSPGPSIPNTGELFF.

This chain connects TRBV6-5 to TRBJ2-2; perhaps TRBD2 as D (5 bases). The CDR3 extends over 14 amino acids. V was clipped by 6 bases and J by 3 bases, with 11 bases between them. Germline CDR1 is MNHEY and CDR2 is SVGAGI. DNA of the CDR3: TGTGCCAGCAGCTTCAGGCGGGACACCGGGGAGCTGTTTTTT. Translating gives CASSFRRDTGELFF.

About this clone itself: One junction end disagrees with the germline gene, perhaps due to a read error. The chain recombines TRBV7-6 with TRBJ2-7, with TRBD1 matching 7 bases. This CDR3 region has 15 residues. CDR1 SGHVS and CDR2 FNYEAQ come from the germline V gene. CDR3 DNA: TGTGCCAGCAACTTAGTCCCGGGACAGACCTACGAGCAGTACTTC. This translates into CASNLVPGQTYEQYF.

The CDR3 spells CASYIGAQETQYF. DNA for the CDR3: TGTGCCAGTTACATTGGCGCCCAAGAGACCCAGTACTTC. The chain is built from TRBV6-5 and TRBJ2-5; D not resolved. Germline loops: CDR1 MNHEY, CDR2 SVGAGI. The CDR3 is 13 amino acids. The V end was cut by 9 bases, the J end by 1 base, with 12 bases between.

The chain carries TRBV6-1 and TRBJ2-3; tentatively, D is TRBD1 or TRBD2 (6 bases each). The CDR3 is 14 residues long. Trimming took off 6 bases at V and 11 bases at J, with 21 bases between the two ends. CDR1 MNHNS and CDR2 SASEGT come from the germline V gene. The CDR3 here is CASSPSGGHTRQYF. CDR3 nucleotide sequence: TGTGCCAGCAGCCCGTCCGGGGGACACACGAGGCAGTATTTT.

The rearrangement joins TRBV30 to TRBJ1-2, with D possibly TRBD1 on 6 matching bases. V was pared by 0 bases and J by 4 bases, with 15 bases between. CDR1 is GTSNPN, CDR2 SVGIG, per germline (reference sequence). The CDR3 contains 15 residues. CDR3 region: CAWSVRGAFSYGYTF. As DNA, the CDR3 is TGTGCCTGGAGTGTTAGGGGGGCCTTTTCCTATGGCTACACCTTC.

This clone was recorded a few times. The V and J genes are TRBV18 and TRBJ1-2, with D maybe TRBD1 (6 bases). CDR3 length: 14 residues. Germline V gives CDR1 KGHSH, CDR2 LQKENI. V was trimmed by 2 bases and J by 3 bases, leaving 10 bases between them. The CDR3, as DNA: TGTGCCAGCTCACCATTCGAGGGGGACTATGGCTACACCTTC. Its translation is CASSPFEGDYGYTF.

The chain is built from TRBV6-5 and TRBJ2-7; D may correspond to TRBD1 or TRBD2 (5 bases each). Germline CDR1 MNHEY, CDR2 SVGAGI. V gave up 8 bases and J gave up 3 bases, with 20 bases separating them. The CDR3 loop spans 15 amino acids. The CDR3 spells CASGPLGTPDYEQYF. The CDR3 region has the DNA TGTGCCAGCGGCCCCCTTGGGACCCCCGACTACGAGCAGTACTTC.

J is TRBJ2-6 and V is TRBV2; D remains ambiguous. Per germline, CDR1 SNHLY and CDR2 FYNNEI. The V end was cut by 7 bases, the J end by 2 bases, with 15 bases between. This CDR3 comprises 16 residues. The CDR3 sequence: CASTSQSPAGANVLTF. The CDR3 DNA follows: TGTGCCAGCACTTCGCAGTCGCCGGCTGGGGCCAACGTCCTGACTTTC.

This CDR3 is CASSVGVGANNSPLHF. The CDR3 DNA is TGTGCCAGCAGCGTAGGTGTGGGGGCTAATAATTCACCCCTCCACTTT. The genes are TRBV9 and TRBJ1-6; D possibly corresponds to TRBD1 (6 bases). In germline, CDR1 is SGDLS, CDR2 YYNGEE. Trimming shortened V by 0 bases and J by 5 bases, and 12 bases separated the two germline ends. The CDR3 has 16 amino acids.

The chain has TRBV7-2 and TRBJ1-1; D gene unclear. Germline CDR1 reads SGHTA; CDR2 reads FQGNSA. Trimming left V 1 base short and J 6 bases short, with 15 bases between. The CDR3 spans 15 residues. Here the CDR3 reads CASSLVPVPGAEAFF. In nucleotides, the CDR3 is TGTGCCAGCAGCTTAGTCCCAGTCCCGGGCGCTGAAGCTTTCTTT.

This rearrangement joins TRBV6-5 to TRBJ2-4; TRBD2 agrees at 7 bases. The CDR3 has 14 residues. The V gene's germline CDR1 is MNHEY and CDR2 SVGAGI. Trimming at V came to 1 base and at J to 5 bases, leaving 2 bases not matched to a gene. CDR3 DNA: TGTGCCAGCAGTTACTATAGCGGGCAAAACATTCAGTACTTC. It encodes CASSYYSGQNIQYF.